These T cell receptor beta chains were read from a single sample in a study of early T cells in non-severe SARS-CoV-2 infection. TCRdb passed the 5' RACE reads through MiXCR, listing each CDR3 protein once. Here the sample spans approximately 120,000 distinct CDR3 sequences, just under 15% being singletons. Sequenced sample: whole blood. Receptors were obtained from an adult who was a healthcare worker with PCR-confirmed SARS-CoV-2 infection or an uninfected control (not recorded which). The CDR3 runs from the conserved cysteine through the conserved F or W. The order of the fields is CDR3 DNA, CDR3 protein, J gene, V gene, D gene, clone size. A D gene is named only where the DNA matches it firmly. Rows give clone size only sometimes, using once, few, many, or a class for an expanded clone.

DNA: TGCGCCAGCAGCTTGGCTAGGGGCAATGAGCAGTTCTTC; CDR3: CASSLARGNEQFF; J: TRBJ2-1; V: TRBV5-1; D: NA; size: NA
DNA: TGTGCCAGCAGTGAAGACACAGGCGTCTATGGCTACACCTTC; CDR3: CASSEDTGVYGYTF; J: TRBJ1-2; V: TRBV25-1; D: NA; size: NA
DNA: TGTGCCAGCAGCTTTAAGGACATTAGCACAGATACGCAGTATTTT; CDR3: CASSFKDISTDTQYF; J: TRBJ2-3; V: TRBV5-4; D: NA; size: few
DNA: TGTGCCTGGAATGAGGATTGGGACTCGACCGGGGAGCTGTTTTTT; CDR3: CAWNEDWDSTGELFF; J: TRBJ2-2; V: TRBV30; D: NA; size: few
DNA: TGTGCCAGCAGCTTGCAGGGACTCCAGCCCCAGCATTTT; CDR3: CASSLQGLQPQHF; J: TRBJ1-5; V: TRBV5-6; D: NA; size: NA
DNA: TGTGCCAGCAGTTGGGCTAGCGGGCACCCGGAGCAGTACTTC; CDR3: CASSWASGHPEQYF; J: TRBJ2-7; V: TRBV6-2/TRBV6-3; D: TRBD2; size: few
DNA: TGCGCCAGCAGCCAGTACAGGGGGCGAAACACCGGGGAGCTGTTTTTT; CDR3: CASSQYRGRNTGELFF; J: TRBJ2-2; V: TRBV4-1; D: TRBD1; size: NA
DNA: TGTGCCGAGAGGGGCTTCGTCACAGATACGCAGTATTTT; CDR3: CAERGFVTDTQYF; J: TRBJ2-3; V: TRBV2; D: NA; size: NA
DNA: TGTGCCAGCAGCCCTCCCGGTAGGCGGGACACTGAAGCTTTCTTT; CDR3: CASSPPGRRDTEAFF; J: TRBJ1-1; V: TRBV3-1; D: NA; size: few
DNA: TGCAGTGCCGCCAGTGGACGGATCTACGAGCAGTACTTC; CDR3: CSAASGRIYEQYF; J: TRBJ2-7; V: TRBV20-1; D: NA; size: few
DNA: TGTGCCAGCAGCTTGACAAGTAGCAATCAGCCCCAACATTTT; CDR3: CASSLTSSNQPQHF; J: TRBJ1-5; V: TRBV7-6; D: NA; size: NA
DNA: TGTGCCAGTAGCTGGGGGCTCGAGCAGTACTTC; CDR3: CASSWGLEQYF; J: TRBJ2-7; V: TRBV19; D: NA; size: NA
DNA: TGCGCCAGCAGCCAAACTAGCGGGAGAAAGTACAATGAGCAGTTCTTC; CDR3: CASSQTSGRKYNEQFF; J: TRBJ2-1; V: TRBV4-1; D: TRBD2; size: few
DNA: TGTGCCTCCAAAACCGTTTCTAATTCACCCCTCCACTTT; CDR3: CASKTVSNSPLHF; J: TRBJ1-6; V: TRBV19; D: NA; size: few
DNA: TGTGCCACCAGCAGAGGGTCGACAGACTACGAGCAGTACTTC; CDR3: CATSRGSTDYEQYF; J: TRBJ2-7; V: TRBV15; D: NA; size: many
DNA: TGTGCCAGCAGGGGGGTCCAAGAGACCCAGTACTTC; CDR3: CASRGVQETQYF; J: TRBJ2-5; V: TRBV6-1; D: NA; size: NA
DNA: TGCGCCAGCAGCTTGCGGTGGCAGTCCTTAGAGACCCAGTACTTC; CDR3: CASSLRWQSLETQYF; J: TRBJ2-5; V: TRBV5-1; D: NA; size: few